These 22 T cell receptor beta chains originate from one sample sequenced in a study of T cells in Graves' hyperthyroidism and ophthalmopathy. Researchers took RNA transcripts and amplified the TCR beta CDR3 regions from them. Researchers ran a first-round RT-PCR on the TCR CDR3 using the HTBI primer set. TCRdb processed the multiplex PCR reads anew with MiXCR; each CDR3 protein has one entry. The repertoire has a few hundred thousand distinct CDR3 sequences, approximately 16% of them found once; the top ten carry around 52%. The sequenced material came from blood. These receptors all stem from a woman between 50 and 59 years old with Graves' hyperthyroidism.

This clonotype was counted at least ten times. This sequence joins TRBV3-1 and TRBJ2-3; a weak D match, TRBD2 (5 bases). V dropped 4 bases and J dropped 1 base, with 12 bases sitting between them. Per germline, CDR1 LGHDT and CDR2 YNNKEL (reference sequence). The CDR3 sequence is 15 residues long. The CDR3 bases are TGTGCCAGCAGCCGCGAACTAGGCCGCACAGATACGCAGTATTTT. It specifies CASSRELGRTDTQYF.

The rearrangement joins TRBV29-1 to TRBJ2-5, with 9 bases identical to TRBD2. Losses at the gene ends were 6 bases for V and 1 base for J; bases not matched to a gene: 0. Germline assignment: CDR1 SQVTM and CDR2 ANQGSEA. This CDR3 has 12 amino acids. The CDR3 DNA follows: TGCAGCGTGACTAGCGGCCAAGAGACCCAGTACTTC. This codes for CSVTSGQETQYF.

This clonotype was detected only a few times. The chain carries TRBV27 and TRBJ2-5; D gene unclear. CDR3 length: 14 residues. V was pared by 2 bases and J by 0 bases, with 7 bases between. CDR1 is MNHEY, CDR2 SMNVEV, per germline (reference sequence). The CDR3 DNA follows: TGTGCCAGCAGTTTAGGGATGTACCAAGAGACCCAGTACTTC. It specifies CASSLGMYQETQYF.

This clonotype was detected ten times or more. The gene calls are TRBV7-9 and TRBJ1-5; D is uncertain. Germline CDR1 SEHNR, CDR2 FQNEAQ (reference sequence). Trimming cost V 4 bases and J 1 base, with 8 bases left between them. The CDR3 spans 14 residues. CDR3 DNA: TGTGCCAGCAGCTCAACGGACAGCAATCAGCCCCAGCATTTT. It translates to CASSSTDSNQPQHF.

Ten or more counts support this clonotype. V gene TRBV27 combines with J gene TRBJ2-5, with D perhaps TRBD2 (6 bases). Germline V gene sequence: CDR1 MNHEY, CDR2 SMNVEV (reference sequence). V was pared by 3 bases and J by 0 bases, with 8 bases between. The CDR3 has 14 amino acids. DNA for the CDR3: TGTGCCAGCAGTTTTACGGGAGACCAAGAGACCCAGTACTTC. Its protein is CASSFTGDQETQYF.

This clonotype was detected a few times. The chain recombines TRBV19 with TRBJ1-2; 7 bases are shared with TRBD1. The CDR3 is made up of 14 amino acids. J gave up 7 bases and V 8 bases, and 13 bases lay outside the gene matches. The germline gives CDR1 LNHDA, CDR2 SQIVND (reference sequence). The CDR3 nucleotides read TGTGCCAGTCGGAATGACAGGGAATCTGCTGGCTACACCTTC. Its protein product is CASRNDRESAGYTF.

This clonotype was detected many times. The chain employs TRBV2 and TRBJ1-3, with D maybe TRBD1 (6 bases). Germline V gene data show CDR1 as SNHLY and CDR2 as FYNNEI. This CDR3 is built from 13 residues. V was clipped by 8 bases and J by 0 bases, with 8 bases between them. The CDR3 region is CASLQGSGNTIYF. As DNA, the CDR3 is TGTGCCAGCCTACAGGGCTCTGGAAACACCATATATTTT. Using reference TRBV2 and TRBJ1-3 for the parts outside the CDR3, the full variable domain is EPEVTQTPSHQVTQMGQEVILRCVPISNHLYFYWYRQILGQKVEFLVSFYNNEISEKSEIFDDQFSVERPDGSNFTLKIRSTKLEDSAMYFCASLQGSGNTIYFGEGSWLTVV.

This clonotype was counted ten times or more. This chain joins TRBV12-3 or TRBV12-4 and TRBJ1-1, with a tentative D call TRBD1 (5 bases). The CDR3 has 12 amino acids. The V and J ends lost 6 bases and 10 bases respectively, with 15 bases between them. The CDR3 DNA reads TGTGCCAGCAGGGTGGGCCCGGGACGAGCTTTCTTT. Its translation: CASRVGPGRAFF.

The chain employs TRBV3-1 and TRBJ1-5, with D perhaps TRBD1 (6 bases). V was pared by 6 bases and J by 4 bases, with 16 bases between. Germline CDR1 is LGHDT and CDR2 is YNNKEL (reference sequence). The CDR3 covers 15 residues. The CDR3 spells CASSDGTTTNQPQHF. The CDR3 DNA sequence: TGTGCCAGCAGTGACGGGACAACTACTAATCAGCCCCAGCATTTT.

This clonotype was picked up many times. This sequence joins TRBV11-3 and TRBJ2-7; 7 bases fit TRBD1. Germline V gives CDR1 SGHNT, CDR2 YENEEA. The CDR3 totals 13 residues. V lost 0 bases to trimming and J lost 6 bases; unmatched junction nucleotides: 2. The CDR3 DNA is TGTGCCAGCAGCTTAGAGCAGGGGGTCGAGCAGTACTTC. Translating it yields CASSLEQGVEQYF.

This clonotype has a handful of counts. V usage is TRBV5-1 and J usage is TRBJ1-4; D gene uncertain. The CDR3 has 14 residues. Trimming pared 0 bases from V and 3 bases from J, leaving 6 bases between. From germline, CDR1 is SGHRS and CDR2 YFSETQ. CDR3 bases: TGCGCCAGCAGCTTGGGCAGTCCTAATGAAAAACTGTTTTTT. Translating it yields CASSLGSPNEKLFF. Based on the CDR3 plus reference TRBV5-1 and TRBJ1-4, the full variable domain is KAGVTQTPRYLIKTRGQQVTLSCSPISGHRSVSWYQQTPGQGLQFLFEYFSETQRNKGNFPGRFSGRQFSNSRSEMNVSTLELGDSALYLCASSLGSPNEKLFFGSGTQLSVL.

The rearrangement links TRBV18 to TRBJ2-6, with TRBD2 as a possible D gene (5 bases). The V end was cut by 3 bases, the J end by 2 bases, with 17 bases between. CDR1 is KGHSH, CDR2 LQKENI, per germline. This CDR3 has 18 amino acids. CDR3 region: CASSPRGSLPAGANVLTF. The CDR3 DNA sequence: TGTGCCAGCTCACCTCGCGGGTCCCTTCCCGCTGGGGCCAACGTCCTGACTTTC.

This rearrangement joins TRBV11-2 to TRBJ2-3, with a possible D match to TRBD1 (6 bases). CDR1 and CDR2 from the germline V gene are SGHAT and FQNNGV. CDR3 length equals 14 residues. V was cut by 5 bases and J by 4 bases, with 13 bases left in between. The CDR3 here is CASSRERTADTQYF. For the CDR3, the DNA is TGTGCCAGCAGCAGGGAACGGACAGCAGATACGCAGTATTTT.

Many counts were recorded for this clonotype. The chain links TRBV7-8 to TRBJ1-1, with D possibly matching TRBD1 (6 bases). Trimming removed 0 bases at V and 5 bases at J, with 10 bases between. The germline V gene encodes CDR1 SGHVS and CDR2 FQNEAQ. The CDR3 sequence is 14 residues long. CDR3 in DNA: TGTGCCAGCAGCTTAGCCAGGGGAGGGACTGAAGCTTTCTTT. Translating gives CASSLARGGTEAFF.

The chain combines TRBV11-2 with TRBJ2-1, with D possibly TRBD1 on 5 matching bases. Trimming removed 2 bases at V and 9 bases at J, with 14 bases between. The germline V gene has CDR1 SGHAT and CDR2 FQNNGV. This CDR3 is built from 14 residues. CDR3 region: CASSLSAGIGEQFF. CDR3 nucleotide sequence: TGTGCCAGCAGCTTATCGGCAGGGATCGGTGAGCAGTTCTTC.

The table lists this clonotype with many counts. J is TRBJ2-1 and V is TRBV11-3; D remains ambiguous. V gave up 7 bases and J gave up 0 bases, with 19 bases separating them. This CDR3 is built from 17 residues. From germline, CDR1 is SGHNT and CDR2 YENEEA. Here the CDR3 DNA reads TGTGCCAGCACCACGTACGACTTATCACCCTCCTACAATGAGCAGTTCTTC. Its translation: CASTTYDLSPSYNEQFF.

The chain employs TRBV5-1 and TRBJ2-2, with TRBD1 matching 8 bases. The germline gives CDR1 SGHRS, CDR2 YFSETQ. The CDR3 totals 17 residues. The trim removed 6 bases at V and 4 bases at J, leaving 14 bases unmatched. CDR3 amino acids: CASTNHHQGAGTGELFF. The CDR3 DNA reads as TGCGCCAGCACCAACCACCACCAGGGGGCGGGCACCGGGGAGCTGTTTTTT.

This clonotype was recorded many times. This chain joins TRBV7-8 and TRBJ2-3, with 10 positions matching TRBD1. The length of the CDR3 is 15 residues. The junction had 6 bases not matched to a gene; V was cut back by 5 bases and J by 4 bases. Germline CDR1 SGHVS, CDR2 FQNEAQ. The CDR3, as DNA: TGTGCCAGCAGCGCGAGGACAGGGGGAGCAGATACGCAGTATTTT. It encodes CASSARTGGADTQYF. The full variable domain, in which reference TRBV7-8 and TRBJ2-3 provide the parts outside the CDR3, is GAGVSQSPRYKVAKRGQDVALRCDPISGHVSLFWYQQALGQGPEFLTYFQNEAQLDKSGLPSDRFFAERPEGSVSTLKIQRTQQEDSAVYLCASSARTGGADTQYFGPGTRLTVL.

This clonotype was picked up many times. The rearrangement links TRBV20-1 to TRBJ2-5, with TRBD1 as a possible D gene (6 bases). The length of the CDR3 is 13 residues. From germline, CDR1 is DFQATT and CDR2 SNEGSKA (reference sequence). V lost 5 bases and J lost 6, with 16 bases in between. CDR3 amino acids: CSAAPGHLQTQYF. In DNA, the CDR3 is TGCAGTGCTGCCCCGGGACACTTGCAGACCCAGTACTTC.

This clonotype came up many times. The V call is TRBV20-1, the J call TRBJ1-1; maybe TRBD1 (6 bases). Between the trimmed V and J ends, which lost 4 bases and 5 bases, there was a span of 14 bases. The CDR3 is 13 residues long. Germline CDR1 and CDR2: DFQATT and SNEGSKA (reference sequence). DNA of the CDR3: TGCAGTGCTACCGGGGGCGCAGGGACTGAAGCTTTCTTT. The encoded protein is CSATGGAGTEAFF.

This clonotype was seen a handful of times. This chain uses TRBV19 with TRBJ1-1; 12 positions match TRBD1. CDR1 and CDR2 (germline): LNHDA, SQIVND (reference sequence). J gave up 8 bases and V 5 bases, and 9 bases lay outside the gene matches. CDR3 length equals 15 residues. The CDR3 is CASSPMGQGALEAFF. Here the CDR3 DNA reads TGTGCCAGTAGTCCCATGGGACAGGGGGCCCTCGAAGCTTTCTTT.

This clonotype was observed at least ten times. J is TRBJ2-1 and V is TRBV3-1; 12 bases agree with TRBD2. The CDR3 covers 17 residues. In germline, CDR1 is LGHDT, CDR2 YNNKEL (reference sequence). J gave up 4 bases and V 0 bases, and 4 bases lay outside the gene matches. CDR3 residues: CASSQDFLAGGYNEQFF. CDR3 DNA sequence: TGTGCCAGCAGCCAAGATTTCCTAGCGGGAGGGTACAATGAGCAGTTCTTC.